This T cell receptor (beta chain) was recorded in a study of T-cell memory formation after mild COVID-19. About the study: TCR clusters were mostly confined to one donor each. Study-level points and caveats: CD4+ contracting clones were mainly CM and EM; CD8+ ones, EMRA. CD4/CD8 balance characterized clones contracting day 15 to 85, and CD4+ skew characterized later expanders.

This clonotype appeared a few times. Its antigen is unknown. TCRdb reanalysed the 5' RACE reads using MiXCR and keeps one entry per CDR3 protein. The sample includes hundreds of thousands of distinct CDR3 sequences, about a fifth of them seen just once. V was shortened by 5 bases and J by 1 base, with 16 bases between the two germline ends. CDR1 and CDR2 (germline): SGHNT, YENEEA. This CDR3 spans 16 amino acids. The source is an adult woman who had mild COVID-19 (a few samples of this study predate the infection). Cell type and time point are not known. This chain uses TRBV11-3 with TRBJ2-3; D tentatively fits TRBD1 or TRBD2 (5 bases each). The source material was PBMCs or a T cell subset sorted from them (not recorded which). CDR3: CASSPPGPAGTDTQYF. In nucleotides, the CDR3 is TGTGCCAGCAGCCCCCCGGGACCTGCGGGCACAGATACGCAGTATTTT.